The entry below gives a single T cell receptor (beta chain) sequence along with its context. There were TCR beta CDR3 regions amplified from RNA transcripts. The study used the HTBI primer set for a first-round RT-PCR of the TCR CDR3. From the multiplex PCR reads, TCRdb called clonotypes with MiXCR, one entry per CDR3 protein. The sample gives roughly 100,000 distinct CDR3 sequences, 51% of which show up once; 27% is in the top ten. Per the germline V gene, CDR1 is LNHNV and CDR2 is YYDKDF (reference sequence). Trimming removed 5 bases from V and 7 bases from J, with 17 bases in between. This CDR3 has 14 amino acids. This entry comes from a study of T cells in Graves' hyperthyroidism and ophthalmopathy.

The chain employs TRBV15 and TRBJ1-2; perhaps TRBD1 as D (6 bases). The source material was blood. The sequence derives from a woman in her thirties or forties with Graves' hyperthyroidism. The CDR3 sequence: CATSVNQGPRGYTF. The CDR3 bases are TGTGCCACCAGCGTCAACCAGGGGCCGCGTGGCTACACCTTC.